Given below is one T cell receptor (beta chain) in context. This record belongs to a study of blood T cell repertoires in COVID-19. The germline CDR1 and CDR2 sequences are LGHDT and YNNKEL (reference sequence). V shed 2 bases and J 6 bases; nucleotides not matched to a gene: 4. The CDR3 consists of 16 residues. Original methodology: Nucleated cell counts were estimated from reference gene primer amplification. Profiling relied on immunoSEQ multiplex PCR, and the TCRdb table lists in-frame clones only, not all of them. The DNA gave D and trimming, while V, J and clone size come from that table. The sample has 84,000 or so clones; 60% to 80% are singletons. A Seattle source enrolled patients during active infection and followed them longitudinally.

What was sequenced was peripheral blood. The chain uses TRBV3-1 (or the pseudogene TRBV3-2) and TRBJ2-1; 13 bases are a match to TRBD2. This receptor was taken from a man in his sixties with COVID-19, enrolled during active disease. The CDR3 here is CASSQRTSGSTNEQFF. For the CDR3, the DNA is TGTGCCAGCAGCCAACGGACTAGCGGGAGTACCAATGAGCAGTTCTTC.